Below, 20 T cell receptor beta chains from the same sample are listed, as sequenced in a study of cytomegalovirus exposure and HLA in healthy donors. Using immunoSEQ multiplex PCR, the repertoire was profiled, and TCRdb retains in-frame clones only, with some absent. The sample consists of some 69,000 clones, approximately 94% of them appearing once. The sequencing input was PBMCs. Receptor source: a man aged 18 to 30 in good health and CMV-seropositive.

The gene calls are TRBV5-1 and TRBJ1-2, with 10 positions matching TRBD1. Germline V lookup: CDR1 SGHRS, CDR2 YFSETQ. This CDR3 comprises 16 residues. Germline trimming cut 4 bases from V and 2 bases from J; bases unmatched to any gene: 8. The CDR3 is CASSPSGQGKNYGYTF. CDR3 DNA: TGCGCCAGCAGCCCATCGGGACAGGGGAAAAACTATGGCTACACCTTC.

This clone has a single count. The genes are TRBV30 and TRBJ1-1, with 7 bases fitting TRBD1. V lost 0 bases and J lost 8; bases outside the gene matches: 0. The CDR3 has 11 amino acids. Germline V gene lookup returns CDR1 GTSNPN and CDR2 SVGIG (reference sequence). The CDR3 is CAWSVQGEAFF. The DNA for the CDR3 is TGTGCCTGGAGTGTACAGGGGGAAGCTTTCTTT.

The V and J genes are TRBV19 and TRBJ1-6; weak D call: TRBD1 (6 bases). The V end lost 8 bases, the J end lost 9 bases, and 23 bases lay between the germline ends. Germline V gene lookup returns CDR1 LNHDA and CDR2 SQIVND (reference sequence). This CDR3 comprises 16 residues. Written as DNA, the CDR3 is TGTGCCAGTTCCGAAGGGGGTGGGAACGCCGGTTCACCCCTCCACTTT. As protein: CASSEGGGNAGSPLHF.

The chain is built from TRBV29-1 and TRBJ1-2; D gene uncertain. Germline V gene data show CDR1 as SQVTM and CDR2 as ANQGSEA. V was pared by 6 bases and J by 2 bases, with 7 bases between. This CDR3 has 11 residues. The chain's CDR3 is CSVGLNYGYTF. The CDR3 coding sequence is TGCAGCGTGGGCCTGAACTATGGCTACACCTTC.

This clone was seen only a few times. The chain uses TRBV4-2 and TRBJ2-1; TRBD2 aligns across 9 bases. In germline, CDR1 is LGHNA, CDR2 YNFKEQ. The CDR3 is made up of 18 amino acids. V trimming: 4 bases; J trimming: 0 bases; junction bases outside the gene matches: 10. CDR3 loop: CASSLRGLAESSYNEQFF. In DNA, the CDR3 is TGTGCCAGCAGCCTACGGGGACTAGCCGAAAGCTCCTACAATGAGCAGTTCTTC.

This clone was seen a handful of times. The chain links TRBV19 to TRBJ1-2, with D unclear. CDR1 and CDR2 from the germline V gene are LNHDA and SQIVND (reference sequence). CDR3 size: 16 residues. With 4 bases removed from V and 2 bases from J, the gap between germline ends came to 17 bases. The CDR3 reads CASSTHWAQTNYGYTF. The CDR3 coding sequence is TGTGCCAGTAGTACTCACTGGGCTCAAACGAACTATGGCTACACCTTC.

The rearrangement uses TRBV5-5 and TRBJ2-7; 9 nucleotides match TRBD1. V shed 0 bases and J 5 bases; nucleotides not matched to a gene: 12. Looked up from germline, CDR1 is SGHKS and CDR2 is YYEKEE (reference sequence). This CDR3 comprises 17 residues. CDR3 residues: CASSLAVATGGVHEQYF. The CDR3 DNA is TGTGCCAGCAGCTTGGCCGTTGCGACAGGGGGTGTCCACGAGCAGTACTTC.

The chain employs TRBV2 and TRBJ1-1; 9 bases are shared with TRBD1. CDR3 size: 15 residues. The ends lost 8 bases at V and 1 base at J; junction bases unmatched: 8. Germline-derived CDR1 and CDR2 are SNHLY and FYNNEI. In nucleotides, the CDR3 is TGTGCCAGCGACCTGACAGGGGGTGGGAACACTGAAGCTTTCTTT. Translated: CASDLTGGGNTEAFF.

V gene TRBV27 combines with J gene TRBJ2-7; the D is unclear. From germline, CDR1 is MNHEY and CDR2 SMNVEV (reference sequence). The CDR3 covers 13 residues. Trimming removed 0 bases at V and 4 bases at J, with 7 bases between. The CDR3 spells CASSLSFTYEQYF. CDR3 DNA sequence: TGTGCCAGCAGTTTATCGTTCACTTACGAGCAGTACTTC.

The chain has TRBV15 and TRBJ1-5; D not resolved. The V and J ends lost 1 base and 7 bases respectively, with 14 bases between them. In germline, CDR1 is LNHNV, CDR2 YYDKDF (reference sequence). The CDR3 has 15 amino acids. DNA for the CDR3: TGTGCCACCAGCAGAGTAACTTCGGGAAAGCAGCCCCAGCATTTT. Protein sequence: CATSRVTSGKQPQHF.

The chain carries TRBV6-5 and TRBJ2-5; 10 nucleotides align to TRBD1. The CDR3 is 15 residues long. V was pared by 3 bases and J by 5 bases, with 6 bases of the junction left unmatched. The V gene's germline CDR1 is MNHEY and CDR2 SVGAGI. CDR3: CASSYRQGAWETQYF. The CDR3 DNA reads TGTGCCAGCAGTTATCGACAGGGGGCCTGGGAGACCCAGTACTTC.

Points on this clone: Other DNA sequences of this sample code for an identical CDR3. The V call is TRBV6-5, the J call TRBJ1-6; D ambiguous. The CDR3 totals 13 residues. From germline, CDR1 is MNHEY and CDR2 SVGAGI. V was trimmed by 3 bases and J by 7 bases, leaving 7 bases between them. CDR3 loop: CASSYNSNSPLHF. CDR3 nucleotides: TGTGCCAGCAGTTATAACAGCAATTCACCCCTCCACTTT.

This sequence joins TRBV2 and TRBJ1-1; the D is unclear. The CDR3 length is 12 residues. CDR1 is SNHLY, CDR2 FYNNEI, per germline. V lost 7 bases to trimming and J lost 6 bases, with 12 bases between them. In nucleotides, the CDR3 is TGTGCCAGCACCAAACGGGGTCCTGAAGCTTTCTTT. Amino acid sequence: CASTKRGPEAFF. Full variable domain (outside the CDR3, taken from reference TRBV2 and TRBJ1-1): EPEVTQTPSHQVTQMGQEVILRCVPISNHLYFYWYRQILGQKVEFLVSFYNNEISEKSEIFDDQFSVERPDGSNFTLKIRSTKLEDSAMYFCASTKRGPEAFFGQGTRLTVV.

The gene calls are TRBV29-1 and TRBJ1-5; TRBD1 aligns across 7 bases. Germline V gene sequence: CDR1 SQVTM, CDR2 ANQGSEA. Trimming cost V 6 bases and J 6 bases; bases outside gene matches: 17. CDR3 length: 16 amino acids. CDR3 amino acids: CSVHPTDRVGRQPQHF. CDR3 coding DNA: TGCAGCGTCCACCCGACCGACAGGGTTGGGCGTCAGCCCCAGCATTTT.

The chain links TRBV27 to TRBJ2-7; TRBD2 matches at 9 bases. This CDR3 spans 17 amino acids. The V gene end was trimmed by 2 bases and the J gene end by 5 bases; junction bases not matched to a gene: 13. Germline CDR1 is MNHEY and CDR2 is SMNVEV (reference sequence). CDR3 nucleotides: TGTGCCAGCAGTTTAGGCCCCCAGGCTAGCGGGAACCACGAGCAGTACTTC. Translated: CASSLGPQASGNHEQYF.

In this sample, this clone turned up a few times. This sequence joins TRBV11-2 and TRBJ1-1; no definite D call. The CDR3 loop spans 12 amino acids. Germline CDR1 SGHAT, CDR2 FQNNGV. Trimming shortened V by 5 bases and J by 7 bases, and 11 bases separated the two germline ends. CDR3 residues: CASSRETREAFF. CDR3 bases: TGTGCCAGCAGCCGTGAAACACGTGAAGCTTTCTTT.

V usage is TRBV19 and J usage is TRBJ1-2, with 10 positions matching TRBD1. The CDR3 loop spans 15 amino acids. Germline trimming cut 5 bases from V and 3 bases from J; bases unmatched to any gene: 6. Germline lookup yields CDR1 LNHDA and CDR2 SQIVND (reference sequence). CDR3 loop: CASSPDRGYYYGYTF. The CDR3, as DNA: TGTGCCAGTAGTCCGGACAGGGGGTATTACTATGGCTACACCTTC.

This sequence joins TRBV5-1 and TRBJ1-1; the D gene is possibly TRBD1 (6 bases). V was cut by 0 bases and J by 8 bases, with 11 bases left in between. The length of the CDR3 is 13 residues. Germline V lookup: CDR1 SGHRS, CDR2 YFSETQ. The CDR3 loop reads CASSLAGVGEAFF. CDR3 DNA: TGCGCCAGCAGCTTGGCAGGGGTGGGCGAAGCTTTCTTT.

V and J are TRBV7-9 and TRBJ2-3; D remains unclear. This CDR3 comprises 15 residues. CDR1 is SEHNR and CDR2 is FQNEAQ in the germline V gene (reference sequence). Trimming pared 1 base from V and 4 bases from J, leaving 12 bases between. CDR3: CASSLGWADSDTQYF. CDR3 sequence (DNA): TGTGCCAGCAGCTTAGGGTGGGCTGATTCAGATACGCAGTATTTT.

The chain joins TRBV14 to TRBJ2-1; D remains unclear. Trimming removed 6 bases at V and 0 bases at J, with 6 bases between. Germline-derived CDR1 and CDR2 are SGHDN and FVKESK. CDR3 length equals 13 residues. The chain's CDR3 is CASRVSSYNEQFF. CDR3 coding DNA: TGTGCCAGCAGGGTGAGCTCCTACAATGAGCAGTTCTTC. The entire variable domain, with the rest obtained from reference TRBV14 and TRBJ2-1, is as follows: EAGVTQFPSHSVIEKGQTVTLRCDPISGHDNLYWYRRVMGKEIKFLLHFVKESKQDESGMPNNRFLAERTGGTYSTLKVQPAELEDSGVYFCASRVSSYNEQFFGPGTRLTVL.